This T cell receptor beta chain was sequenced for a study of T cell changes during pregnancy in multiple sclerosis. The germline CDR1 and CDR2 sequences are MDHEN and SYDVKM. Trimming took 3 bases from V and 0 from J, leaving 11 bases between them. The CDR3 has 16 residues. The table came from immunoSEQ multiplex PCR; TCRdb's copy has only in-frame clones and leaves some out. The sample consists of about 40,000 clones, approximately 94% of them appearing once. The sample in question was peripheral blood, obtained in the third trimester of pregnancy. The sequence derives from a female donor with multiple sclerosis, enrolled in a pregnancy study. The chain couples TRBV28 to TRBJ2-2, with a tentative D call TRBD2 (6 bases). The chain's CDR3 is CASSFGGTANTGELFF. In DNA, the CDR3 is TGTGCCAGCAGTTTTGGCGGGACCGCGAACACCGGGGAGCTGTTTTTT.